The 17 T cell receptor beta chains listed next were all sequenced from one sample in a study of CD8 T cells in Susac syndrome. With random hexamers, reverse transcription was performed on roughly 0.5 to 1 ug of RNA. TCRdb passed the immunoSEQ multiplex PCR reads through MiXCR, listing each CDR3 protein once. The sample has 200,000 to 300,000 distinct CDR3 sequences, roughly 95% seen once. Sequenced: CD4+ T cells from PBMCs. These receptors were taken from a human donor with multiple sclerosis.

The chain has TRBV2 and TRBJ2-3; 11 nucleotides align to TRBD2. Germline V gene data show CDR1 as SNHLY and CDR2 as FYNNEI. With V trimmed by 0 bases and J by 6 bases, 2 bases remained unmatched. The CDR3 consists of 15 residues. The CDR3 reads CASSEASGGVDTQYF. The CDR3 region has the DNA TGTGCCAGCAGTGAAGCTAGCGGGGGGGTGGATACGCAGTATTTT.

V usage is TRBV12-3 or TRBV12-4 and J usage is TRBJ1-1, with 7 bases aligning to TRBD1. CDR3 length: 13 amino acids. V was clipped by 5 bases and J by 10 bases; unmatched bases: 10. CDR3 in DNA: TGTGCCAGCAGTACACGGGACAGTGGCACAGCTTTCTTT. Translation gives CASSTRDSGTAFF.

The V call is TRBV9, the J call TRBJ1-1; D unclear. With 0 bases removed from V and 4 bases from J, the gap between germline ends came to 13 bases. Germline V gives CDR1 SGDLS, CDR2 YYNGEE. The CDR3 runs 15 residues. The CDR3 sequence: CASSVALGLGTEAFF. DNA for the CDR3: TGTGCCAGCAGCGTAGCTCTGGGGTTGGGCACTGAAGCTTTCTTT.

The CDR3 coding sequence is TGTGCCACGATGCAGGAGCCAAACACTGAAGCTTTCTTT. Translating it yields CATMQEPNTEAFF. V is TRBV7-9 and J is TRBJ1-1, with D hard to call. V lost 10 bases and J lost 2, with 14 bases in between. The CDR3 consists of 13 residues. In germline, CDR1 is SEHNR, CDR2 FQNEAQ (reference sequence).

The chain couples TRBV20-1 to TRBJ2-7, with D possibly TRBD2 on 5 matching bases. With 6 bases removed from V and 6 bases from J, the gap between germline ends came to 12 bases. Germline V gene data show CDR1 as DFQATT and CDR2 as SNEGSKA (reference sequence). There are 11 residues in the CDR3. As DNA, the CDR3 is TGCAGTGCCCCCCGAGGGAGCGAGCAGTACTTC. This encodes CSAPRGSEQYF.

CDR3 bases: TGTGCCAGCAGCTTGGGCCCGAGAACTTACGAGCAGTACGTC. As protein: CASSLGPRTYEQYV. V is TRBV5-4 and J is TRBJ2-7, with D hard to call. The CDR3 runs to 14 residues. Looked up from germline, CDR1 is SGHNT and CDR2 is YYREEE (reference sequence). V lost 0 bases, J lost 4 bases, and 11 bases lay in between.

J is TRBJ2-7 and V is TRBV29-1; TRBD2 matches at 7 bases. The V gene end was trimmed by 3 bases and the J gene end by 3 bases; junction bases not matched to a gene: 8. The CDR3 totals 14 residues. Germline CDR1 is SQVTM and CDR2 is ANQGSEA. This CDR3 is CSVDDPKRGYEQYF. The CDR3 DNA reads TGCAGCGTTGACGACCCTAAGCGGGGCTACGAGCAGTACTTC.

The J gene is TRBJ2-3, the V gene TRBV11-2; 7 bases match TRBD1. Germline trimming cut 4 bases from V and 4 bases from J; bases unmatched to any gene: 5. CDR1 and CDR2 (germline): SGHAT, FQNNGV. CDR3 length: 14 residues. CDR3 amino acids: CASSSRGLADTQYF. In nucleotides, the CDR3 is TGTGCCAGCAGCTCTAGGGGGCTTGCAGATACGCAGTATTTT.

The V gene is TRBV2, the J gene TRBJ1-4; the match to TRBD1 covers 8 bases. The V segment lost 6 bases and the J segment 7 bases; nucleotides outside the gene matches: 7. The germline V gene has CDR1 SNHLY and CDR2 FYNNEI. The CDR3 consists of 14 residues. The CDR3 nucleotides are TGTGCCAGCAGCGGACAGGGTCGGGGTGAAAAACTGTTTTTT. Translation gives CASSGQGRGEKLFF.

This chain links TRBV24-1 with TRBJ1-5; D uncertain. Trimming took off 3 bases at V and 3 bases at J, with 14 bases between the two ends. The germline V gene encodes CDR1 KGHDR and CDR2 SFDVKD. CDR3 length equals 16 residues. CDR3: CATSDAGPDTNQPQHF. The CDR3 nucleotides read TGTGCCACCAGTGATGCCGGACCAGACACCAATCAGCCCCAGCATTTT.

CDR3 in amino acids: CASSQATDTPLHF. DNA for the CDR3: TGTGCCAGCAGCCAAGCGACCGATACACCCCTCCACTTT. V and J are TRBV14 and TRBJ1-6; the D is unclear. The CDR3 runs 13 residues. V shed 1 base and J shed 11 bases, with 9 bases lying between them. CDR1 is SGHDN and CDR2 is FVKESK in the germline V gene.

This clonotype was seen once. The genes are TRBV6-1 and TRBJ2-7; D remains ambiguous. The CDR3 is 14 amino acids. V lost 0 bases, J lost 2 bases, and 8 bases lay in between. CDR1 is MNHNS, CDR2 SASEGT, per germline. CDR3 DNA sequence: TGTGCCAGCAGTGAAGCACAGTTAACCTACGAGCAGTACTTC. This translates into CASSEAQLTYEQYF.

The chain links TRBV29-1 to TRBJ2-3, with 10 nucleotides matching TRBD2. CDR3 length equals 14 residues. V trimming: 4 bases; J trimming: 1 base; junction bases outside the gene matches: 2. Germline CDR1 is SQVTM and CDR2 is ANQGSEA. CDR3 coding DNA: TGCAGCGTTGGTCTAGCGGGAGGCACAGATACGCAGTATTTT. Its protein product is CSVGLAGGTDTQYF.

The V and J genes are TRBV10-3 and TRBJ2-3; maybe TRBD2 (6 bases). This CDR3 has 13 amino acids. V dropped 0 bases and J dropped 15 bases, with 16 bases sitting between them. Looked up from germline, CDR1 is ENHRY and CDR2 is SYGVKD. CDR3 nucleotides: TGTGCCATCAGTGAGTCGGGGGGACCTTTAATCTATTTT. Translated: CAISESGGPLIYF.

The chain is built from TRBV3-1 and TRBJ1-5; 11 nucleotides line up with TRBD1. The CDR3 runs to 15 residues. V lost 6 bases, J lost 11 bases, and 12 bases stayed unmatched. Germline CDR1 is LGHDT and CDR2 is YNNKEL (reference sequence). CDR3 residues: CASSPTGTGGSAQHF. As DNA, the CDR3 is TGTGCCAGCAGTCCTACCGGGACAGGGGGATCGGCCCAGCATTTT.

The chain has TRBV30 and TRBJ2-1; no firm D call. The V end lost 1 base, the J end lost 5 bases, and 6 bases lay between the germline ends. The CDR3 is 12 amino acids. Germline V gene lookup returns CDR1 GTSNPN and CDR2 SVGIG (reference sequence). The CDR3 loop reads CAWSDSNNEQFF. CDR3 DNA sequence: TGTGCCTGGAGTGACTCGAACAATGAGCAGTTCTTC.

The chain recombines TRBV6-6 with TRBJ2-7; D gene ambiguous. V was clipped by 3 bases and J by 1 base, with 10 bases between them. Germline CDR1 is MNHNY and CDR2 is SVGAGI (reference sequence). This CDR3 is 14 amino acids long. CDR3 coding DNA: TGTGCCAGCAGTTATAGGCAGGATTCCTACGAGCAGTACTTC. Translation gives CASSYRQDSYEQYF.